This TCR beta chain was recovered during a study of shared clonotypes between healthy human individuals (dated by TCRdb to 2018 to 2020). Broadly, across the study: The cohort included three men and a couple of women between 18 and 49 years of age. To increase sequencing depth and limit assay-specific biases, TCR repertoire library preparation and sequencing were carried out by different laboratories using diverse techniques. To estimate repertoire size and how much clonotypes are shared between individuals, the study performed deep sequencing of blood TCR repertoires from five healthy adults. Leukapheresis yielded between about 0.85 and 9 billion PBMCs per donor. For each donor, CD4 naive and CD4 memory were each run on three plates, CD8 naive on two plates, and CD8 memory on one plate.

Using the deep immunoSEQ assay, multiplex PCR amplified TCR CDR3 regions from genomic DNA. For each cell subset, the extracted genomic DNA was distributed evenly across all wells of several immunoSEQ 96-well plates, and each plate served as one replicate. For sorted subsets, approximately 190 ng of genomic DNA, equivalent to 25,000 to 35,000 T cell genomes, went into each replicate PCR. The purified libraries were quantified using a Qubit 3.0 fluorometer, sized with a Bioanalyzer 2100, and then quantified again using the KAPA Library Quantification kit. Every immunoSEQ 96-well plate was sequenced on a separate single-read 150-cycle Illumina NextSeq 550 flow cell. On the study's bioinformatics: Because the immunoSEQ output included only junctional sequences and no quality scores, the filtering could not be the same as the filtering used for full-length reads. To assign V/J genes and CDR3, sequences were annotated against IMGT germline references using PyIR, a Python wrapper for IgBLAST v1.9. Reads were filtered out if the reads had weak V/J assignments (E-value above 1e-6), no CDR3, stop codons, out-of-frame junctions, or ambiguous translated residues. V3J clonotypes were defined as sequences sharing an identical inferred V gene, J gene, and CDR3 amino acid sequence. To compute the percentage overlap between repertoires, the number of shared unique clonotypes was divided by the size of the smaller repertoire. Three approaches were used to assess repertoire richness: RTK rarefaction, the Chao1 estimator, and Recon v2.1 estimates of unobserved clonotypes. Generation probabilities for all TCRbeta clonotypes obtained by the gDNA method from a few donors were computed using OLGA. Held by TCRdb, this immuneACCESS table contains in-frame sequences only and omits some clones. Under half of the omission traces to an unresolved V gene where checked; the cause of the rest is unknown. That table gives V, J and clone size, and the DNA gave D and trimming. In all, the sample holds approximately 2,000,000 clones, and roughly 93% of those were seen once. 1.5% to 2% of the sample is held by the ten biggest clonotypes.

Broad study findings and their caveats: Clonotypes shared by all four sorted-subset donors showed higher generation probabilities than non-shared clonotypes. Because the study included only a small number of donors, the genetic and exposure-history diversity represented was limited. Only blood was sampled, and tissue TCR repertoires likely differ from those in blood. Incomplete sequencing was indicated by rarefaction of sorted-subset datasets, despite the large sequencing depth. Pairwise subsampling led to the expectation that sequencing depth would affect the degree of clonotype sharing among donors. Larger estimated clonotype richness was generally found for naive subsets than for memory subsets. Across a handful of donors, about 4.5% of naive CD4, roughly 3.8% of naive CD8, roughly 2.2% of memory CD4, and about 0.4% of memory CD8 clonotypes were shared.

About this clone itself: No antigen is known for it. One base away there is no much larger clone; base qualities are not given.

Including cysteine and phenylalanine, the CDR3 has 11 amino acids. The DNA shown is the 33-base CDR3, in frame from base 1. Based on the germline V gene, the CDR1 and CDR2 sequences are MNHNS and SASEGT. Germline trimming: 5 bases from V, 8 bases from J; junction bases outside gene matches: 1. CD8 naive samples were obtained by positive selection for CCR7 among CD45RO-negative cells, yielding a CD45RA+CCR7+ population from which TemRA cells were excluded. Donors were healthy HIV-negative adults with no recently reported acute infections or vaccinations. Every donor was a Caucasian adult residing in Nashville, Tennessee, USA. After blood collection by leukapheresis, PBMCs were isolated using Ficoll-Histopaque density gradient centrifugation and then cryopreserved in the vapor phase of liquid nitrogen. Purity and quantity of every magnetically sorted T cell population were checked by analytical flow cytometry. From each sorted fraction, genomic DNA was isolated and quantified by UV absorbance on a Nanodrop 2000c.

The sequenced sample was naive CD8+ T cells from PBMCs. The label giving this sample's cell subset or site can be read as: CD45RA+CCR7+. The receptor was isolated from a man aged 18 to 29 in good health. Some clones in this sample may be carry-over from other donors' samples. The chain couples TRBV6-1 to TRBJ1-1; 8 junctional bases match TRBD1. The CDR3 sequence is CASSRTGEAFF. The DNA sequence reads TGTGCCAGCAGTCGGACAGGGGAAGCTTTCTTT.